This T cell receptor beta chain stems from a study of tumor and adjacent non-tumor tissue in lung cancer. Study findings and constraints: Tumor repertoires had a smaller top 100 clone share than normal lung.

RNA was extracted from bulk tissue without any cell sorting. Germline V gene sequence: CDR1 DFQATT, CDR2 SNEGSKA (reference sequence). The V gene lost 8 bases and the J gene lost 0 bases, with 9 bases spanning the gap. The CDR3 is 12 amino acids. The library came from three nested PCR rounds adapted from ARM-PCR protocols. Each CDR3 protein gets one entry after TCRdb re-called the multiplex PCR reads with MiXCR. This table holds roughly 66,000 distinct CDR3 sequences, around 73% found once. As to this clonotype: The target antigen is unknown.

The chain uses TRBV20-1 and TRBJ2-3; D gene uncertain. The sequencing input was lung tumor tissue. The sequence was collected from a man in his 60s with non-small cell lung cancer. The DNA of the CDR3 is TGCAGTACTACCGTTAGCACAGATACGCAGTATTTT. Amino acids: CSTTVSTDTQYF.